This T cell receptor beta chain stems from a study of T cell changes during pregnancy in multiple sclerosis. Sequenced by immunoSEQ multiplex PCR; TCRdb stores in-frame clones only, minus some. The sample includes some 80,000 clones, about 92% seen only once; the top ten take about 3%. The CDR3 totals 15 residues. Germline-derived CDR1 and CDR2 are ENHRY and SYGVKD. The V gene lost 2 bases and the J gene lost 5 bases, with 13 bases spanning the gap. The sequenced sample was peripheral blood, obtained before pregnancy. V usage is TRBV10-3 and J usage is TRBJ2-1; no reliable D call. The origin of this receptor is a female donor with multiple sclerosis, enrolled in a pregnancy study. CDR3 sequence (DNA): TGTGCCATCAGTGAGATTAGCCCGAAAAACAATGAGCAGTTCTTC. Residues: CAISEISPKNNEQFF.